The 29 T cell receptor beta chains below come from one sample, sequenced in a study of blood T cell repertoires in COVID-19. Profiling relied on immunoSEQ multiplex PCR, and the TCRdb table lists in-frame clones only, not all of them. The data show roughly 100,000 clones, more than 80% seen once. The sequencing input was peripheral blood. These receptors were taken from a man aged 55 to 70 with acute or convalescent COVID-19.

The rearrangement uses TRBV5-3 and TRBJ2-7; TRBD2 matches at 11 bases. TRBV5-3 is an ORF, and what it does is uncertain. With V trimmed by 3 bases and J by 5 bases, 7 bases remained unmatched. The CDR3 length is 15 residues. DNA of the CDR3: TGTGCCAGAAGCTGGGGACTAGCGGTATCGAACGAGCAGTACGTC. Its protein is CARSWGLAVSNEQYV.

The chain combines TRBV6-5 with TRBJ2-6; D might be TRBD1 (5 bases). This CDR3 contains 15 residues. V was clipped by 6 bases and J by 2 bases, with 11 bases between them. In germline, CDR1 is MNHEY, CDR2 SVGAGI. CDR3 bases: TGTGCCAGCAGAGGGGCTGAGACTGGGGCCAACGTCCTGACTTTC. Amino acid sequence: CASRGAETGANVLTF.

The rearrangement links TRBV28 to TRBJ2-5; 10 bases line up with TRBD2. The germline V gene encodes CDR1 MDHEN and CDR2 SYDVKM. The length of the CDR3 is 16 residues. V dropped 7 bases and J dropped 2; count of bases not matched to a gene: 10. The CDR3 is CASTPSLAGGQETQYF. The CDR3 coding sequence is TGTGCCAGCACCCCCAGTTTAGCGGGAGGACAAGAGACCCAGTACTTC.

The gene calls are TRBV9 and TRBJ1-5; TRBD1 matches at 9 bases. From germline, CDR1 is SGDLS and CDR2 YYNGEE. The CDR3 runs to 15 residues. With V trimmed by 0 bases and J by 4 bases, 2 bases remained unmatched. CDR3 region: CASSVGDRVNQPQHF. The CDR3 DNA sequence: TGTGCCAGCAGCGTAGGGGACAGGGTGAATCAGCCCCAGCATTTT.

This clone was seen a handful of times. V gene TRBV11-2 combines with J gene TRBJ1-6, with a tentative D call TRBD1 (5 bases). Germline V CDR1 and CDR2: SGHAT, FQNNGV. V was trimmed by 3 bases and J by 1 base, leaving 10 bases between them. The CDR3 extends over 16 amino acids. The CDR3 reads CASSFQGGSYNSPLHF. The CDR3 DNA sequence: TGTGCCAGCAGCTTTCAGGGTGGGTCCTATAATTCACCCCTCCACTTT.

The V gene is TRBV5-6, the J gene TRBJ2-1, with a tentative D call TRBD2 (5 bases). This CDR3 spans 14 amino acids. Germline lookup yields CDR1 SGHDT and CDR2 YYEEEE. The germline V and J ends were trimmed by 4 bases and 6 bases, with 14 bases remaining between them. The CDR3 sequence is CASSLPTNLNEQFF. In nucleotides, the CDR3 is TGTGCCAGCAGCCTCCCGACTAACCTCAATGAGCAGTTCTTC.

The V gene is TRBV11-2, the J gene TRBJ1-4; TRBD1 matches 7 bases. The CDR3 sequence is 14 residues long. J was trimmed by 4 bases and V by 5 bases; bases with no gene match: 4. Germline values: CDR1 SGHAT, CDR2 FQNNGV. DNA for the CDR3: TGTGCCAGCAGCCTACAGGGGAATAATGAAAAACTGTTTTTT. Its translation: CASSLQGNNEKLFF.

In this sample, this clone turned up a few times. The chain uses TRBV25-1 and TRBJ1-2; D possibly corresponds to TRBD1 (5 bases). Germline V CDR1 and CDR2: MGHDK, SYGVNS. V was pared by 2 bases and J by 5 bases, with 18 bases between. This CDR3 contains 16 residues. This chain's CDR3 is CASSEVWGLGRYGYTF. DNA of the CDR3: TGTGCCAGCAGTGAAGTCTGGGGCCTGGGGAGGTATGGCTACACCTTC.

V usage is TRBV7-9 and J usage is TRBJ2-1; a weak D match, TRBD2 (5 bases). Germline V gene sequence: CDR1 SEHNR, CDR2 FQNEAQ (reference sequence). This CDR3 spans 15 amino acids. Between the trimmed V and J ends, which lost 4 bases and 6 bases, there was a span of 16 bases. The CDR3 bases are TGTGCCAGCAGCTCTACATCCGGGGTGTTCAATGAGCAGTTCTTC. It is translated as CASSSTSGVFNEQFF.

The chain couples TRBV5-1 to TRBJ2-3; TRBD2 matches at 8 bases. The ends lost 7 bases at V and 1 base at J; junction bases unmatched: 8. Germline V CDR1 and CDR2: SGHRS, YFSETQ. This CDR3 has 15 residues. The CDR3 protein is CASRNPTSGTDTQYF. The CDR3, as DNA: TGCGCCAGCCGCAACCCGACTAGCGGCACAGATACGCAGTATTTT.

The chain employs TRBV28 and TRBJ1-2; TRBD1 aligns across 9 bases. Germline CDR1 and CDR2: MDHEN and SYDVKM. The CDR3 covers 14 residues. Trimming took 6 bases from V and 8 from J; bases not matched to a gene: 10. The CDR3, as DNA: TGTGCCAGCAGAATTCCGGGACAGGGAAACGGCTACACCTTC. Its protein product is CASRIPGQGNGYTF.

The chain is built from TRBV28 and TRBJ2-1; D call uncertain. Germline V gene lookup returns CDR1 MDHEN and CDR2 SYDVKM. Trimming pared 8 bases from V and 2 bases from J, leaving 10 bases between. The CDR3 is 13 amino acids. DNA for the CDR3: TGTGCCAGCGTACCCTCGGCCTACAATGAGCAGTTCTTC. Translating gives CASVPSAYNEQFF.

The V and J genes are TRBV28 and TRBJ1-5; TRBD1 matches 8 bases. V lost 8 bases, J lost 0 bases, and 3 bases stayed unmatched. This CDR3 has 14 residues. Per the germline V gene, CDR1 is MDHEN and CDR2 is SYDVKM. The chain's CDR3 is CASGQGDSNQPQHF. The CDR3 coding sequence is TGTGCCAGCGGACAGGGAGATAGCAATCAGCCCCAGCATTTT.

The rearrangement uses TRBV3-1 (or the pseudogene TRBV3-2) and TRBJ1-5; D is unclear. Trimming left V 2 bases short and J 4 bases short, with 6 bases between. CDR1 and CDR2 (germline): LGHDT, YNNKEL (reference sequence). This CDR3 comprises 13 residues. CDR3 region: CASSQSGNQPQHF. CDR3 DNA sequence: TGTGCCAGCAGCCAATCGGGAAATCAGCCCCAGCATTTT.

The chain joins TRBV9 to TRBJ2-7; 8 positions agree with TRBD2. J was trimmed by 0 bases and V by 3 bases; bases with no gene match: 5. Germline V gene sequence: CDR1 SGDLS, CDR2 YYNGEE. The CDR3 has 15 amino acids. CDR3 in DNA: TGTGCCAGCAGCGAGAAAAGCGGGAGCTCCTACGAGCAGTACTTC. Translated: CASSEKSGSSYEQYF.

This clone was found a few times. J is TRBJ1-2 and V is TRBV19, with 8 bases aligning to TRBD1. The length of the CDR3 is 12 residues. J was trimmed by 7 bases and V by 7 bases; bases with no gene match: 5. Per the germline V gene, CDR1 is LNHDA and CDR2 is SQIVND (reference sequence). Here the CDR3 reads CASIARGPGYTF. CDR3 nucleotides: TGTGCCAGTATCGCCAGGGGGCCTGGCTACACCTTC.

This clone showed up just once. This chain links TRBV27 with TRBJ2-6; D not certain. The CDR3 runs 14 residues. The germline gives CDR1 MNHEY, CDR2 SMNVEV (reference sequence). V was pared by 3 bases and J by 4 bases, with 7 bases between. The CDR3 sequence is CASSFLSGANVLTF. The CDR3, as DNA: TGTGCCAGCAGTTTCCTTTCCGGGGCCAACGTCCTGACTTTC.

The rearrangement uses TRBV7-6 and TRBJ1-3; tentatively, D is TRBD1 (5 bases). Trimming stripped 4 bases from V and 0 bases from J, with 13 bases between. The CDR3 contains 16 residues. From germline, CDR1 is SGHVS and CDR2 FNYEAQ. The CDR3 region has the DNA TGTGCCAGCAGCTCATCGACAGCTATCTCTGGAAACACCATATATTTT. This encodes CASSSSTAISGNTIYF.

The chain has TRBV5-5 and TRBJ1-5; 7 nucleotides agree with TRBD1. The CDR3 sequence is 17 residues long. V trimming: 0 bases; J trimming: 7 bases; junction bases outside the gene matches: 13. The germline gives CDR1 SGHKS, CDR2 YYEKEE (reference sequence). The CDR3 coding sequence is TGTGCCAGCAGCTTGGGTCGGACAGGAACGGGATCGCAGCCCCAGCATTTT. It codes for CASSLGRTGTGSQPQHF.

The chain recombines TRBV19 with TRBJ2-2, with 11 bases that match TRBD2. J was trimmed by 6 bases and V by 4 bases; bases with no gene match: 10. This CDR3 spans 17 amino acids. In germline, CDR1 is LNHDA, CDR2 SQIVND (reference sequence). CDR3 sequence (DNA): TGTGCCAGTAGTAATAGCGGGAGGGCCGTGCGGGCCGGGGAGCTGTTTTTT. The encoded protein is CASSNSGRAVRAGELFF.

CDR3 coding DNA: TGTGCCAGCAGCCCGGGACTAGCGGGAGTCGGCTCCTACAATGAGCAGTTCTTC. Amino acid sequence: CASSPGLAGVGSYNEQFF. The chain links TRBV7-9 to TRBJ2-1, with 14 positions matching TRBD2. J gave up 0 bases and V 5 bases, and 6 bases lay outside the gene matches. CDR3 length equals 18 residues. Germline V lookup: CDR1 SEHNR, CDR2 FQNEAQ (reference sequence).

Many counts were recorded for this clone. The chain combines TRBV19 with TRBJ2-7, with a tentative D call TRBD1 (6 bases). Germline CDR1 is LNHDA and CDR2 is SQIVND (reference sequence). The CDR3 runs to 16 residues. With 1 base removed from V and 2 bases from J, the gap between germline ends came to 15 bases. In nucleotides, the CDR3 is TGTGCCAGTAGTATAGCGGCGTTCGGGACAACCTACGAGCAGTACTTC. Its protein product is CASSIAAFGTTYEQYF.

This clone has just one count. This sequence joins TRBV15 and TRBJ1-4; D remains unclear. The CDR3 consists of 16 residues. The V end was cut by 5 bases, the J end by 0 bases, with 13 bases between. Germline V lookup: CDR1 LNHNV, CDR2 YYDKDF (reference sequence). CDR3 in DNA: TGTGCCACCAGCCTCCTCACTAGTGCAACTAATGAAAAACTGTTTTTT. Protein product: CATSLLTSATNEKLFF.

This clone was observed a handful of times. The chain joins TRBV27 to TRBJ2-3; the D is unclear. Germline V CDR1 and CDR2: MNHEY, SMNVEV (reference sequence). The CDR3 consists of 12 residues. The ends were cut back, 7 bases at V and 2 bases at J, with 7 bases in the middle. CDR3 nucleotides: TGTGCCAGCAATTCCTACACAGATACGCAGTATTTT. It is translated as CASNSYTDTQYF.

The chain recombines TRBV3-1 (or the pseudogene TRBV3-2) with TRBJ2-2, with 11 bases matching TRBD2. Per the germline V gene, CDR1 is LGHDT and CDR2 is YNNKEL (reference sequence). Germline trimming cut 5 bases from V and 3 bases from J; bases unmatched to any gene: 5. The CDR3 spans 16 residues. CDR3 sequence (DNA): TGTGCCAGCAGCTGGACTAGCGGGTCGCACACCGGGGAGCTGTTTTTT. It specifies CASSWTSGSHTGELFF.

The chain is built from TRBV5-1 and TRBJ1-6, with 7 bases identical to TRBD1. CDR3 length: 15 amino acids. Germline V gene lookup returns CDR1 SGHRS and CDR2 YFSETQ. Trimming took 3 bases from V and 5 from J; bases not matched to a gene: 5. The CDR3 reads CASSSGQRDNSPLHF. Here the CDR3 DNA reads TGCGCCAGCAGCTCGGGACAGAGAGATAATTCACCCCTCCACTTT.

The chain has TRBV5-1 and TRBJ2-6, with D possibly matching TRBD2 (6 bases). V was cut by 0 bases and J by 2 bases, with 9 bases left in between. CDR3 size: 16 residues. Germline V gene data show CDR1 as SGHRS and CDR2 as YFSETQ. As DNA, the CDR3 is TGCGCCAGCAGCTTGGACGGGGGAGCTGGGGCCAACGTCCTGACTTTC. The encoded protein is CASSLDGGAGANVLTF.

The chain combines TRBV10-3 with TRBJ2-7; 12 nucleotides match TRBD1. CDR3 length: 14 amino acids. Trimming took 6 bases from V and 6 from J; bases not matched to a gene: 6. Germline V gives CDR1 ENHRY, CDR2 SYGVKD. Here the CDR3 reads CAIRGQGAEGEQYF. CDR3 coding DNA: TGTGCCATCAGGGGACAGGGGGCTGAAGGCGAGCAGTACTTC.

Here the CDR3 DNA reads TGTGCCAGCAGTTTACCCTTAGATTGGAAAAACATTCAGTACTTC. Amino acid sequence: CASSLPLDWKNIQYF. V gene TRBV28 combines with J gene TRBJ2-4, with D unclear. The V gene lost 2 bases and the J gene lost 4 bases, with 12 bases spanning the gap. Germline-derived CDR1 and CDR2 are MDHEN and SYDVKM. This CDR3 comprises 15 residues.